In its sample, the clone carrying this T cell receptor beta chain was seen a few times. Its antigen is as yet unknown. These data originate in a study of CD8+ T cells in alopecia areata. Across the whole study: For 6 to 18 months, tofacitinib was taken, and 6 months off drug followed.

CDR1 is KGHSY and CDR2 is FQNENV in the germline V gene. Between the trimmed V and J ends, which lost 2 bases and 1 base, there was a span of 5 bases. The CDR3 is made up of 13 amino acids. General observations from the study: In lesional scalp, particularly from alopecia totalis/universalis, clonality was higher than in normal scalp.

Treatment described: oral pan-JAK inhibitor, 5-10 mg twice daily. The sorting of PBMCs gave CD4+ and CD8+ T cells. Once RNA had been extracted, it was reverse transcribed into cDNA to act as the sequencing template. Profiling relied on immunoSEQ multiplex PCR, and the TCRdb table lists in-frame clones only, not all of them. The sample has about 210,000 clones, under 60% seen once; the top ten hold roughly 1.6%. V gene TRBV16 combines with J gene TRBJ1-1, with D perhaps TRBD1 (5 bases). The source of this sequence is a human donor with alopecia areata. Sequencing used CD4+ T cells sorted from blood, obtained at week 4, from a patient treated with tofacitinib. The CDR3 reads CASSQGGNTEAFF. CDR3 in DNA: TGTGCCAGCAGCCAAGGGGGGAACACTGAAGCTTTCTTT.